The present T cell receptor beta chain was sequenced within a study of cytomegalovirus exposure and HLA in healthy donors. This CDR3 comprises 15 residues. Deletions cut 0 bases from V and 3 bases from J, with 12 bases between. Study-level findings and limits: Solely CMV serostatus was available to characterize immune exposure.

This clone occurred once. No antigen is known for it. Whereas donors were nominally healthy upon sampling, unrecorded immune exposures were probable. 13 Jbeta primers and 60 Vbeta primers were used for the PCR. Generated by immunoSEQ multiplex PCR, the TCRdb table keeps only in-frame clones and is missing some. The table includes about 140,000 clones, around 80% detected once. The chain uses TRBV23-1 and TRBJ2-7, with no clear D. TRBV23-1 is placed among ORFs of uncertain function. The sequenced material came from PBMCs. This receptor was obtained from a man between 35 and 55 years old in good health and CMV-seronegative. The CDR3 sequence: CASSQSLAAGYEQYF. Here the CDR3 DNA reads TGCGCCAGCAGTCAATCTCTGGCGGCCGGCTACGAGCAGTACTTC.